In this sample, the clone carrying this T cell receptor beta chain turned up a few times. Seattle patients were enrolled while actively infected and followed longitudinally. These data originate in a study of blood T cell repertoires in COVID-19. Study context: The origin of the acute and convalescent COVID-19 samples was the United States, Italy and Spain.

CDR3 length equals 14 residues. Looked up from germline, CDR1 is MNHEY and CDR2 is SMNVEV (reference sequence). Trimming cost V 5 bases and J 2 bases, with 12 bases left between them. As handled by the study authors: Amplification from reference gene primers served as the basis for estimated nucleated cell counts. Profiling relied on immunoSEQ multiplex PCR, and the TCRdb table lists in-frame clones only, not all of them. For V, J and clone size, that table is used; D and trimming come from the DNA. The data show about 280,000 clones, less than 90% seen once. The sample was peripheral blood. This rearrangement joins TRBV27 to TRBJ1-1, with D maybe TRBD1 (5 bases). This clonotype originated in a woman in her 70s with COVID-19, enrolled during active disease. CDR3 sequence: CASSRTGRNTEAFF. CDR3 DNA: TGTGCCAGCAGTCGCACAGGCCGAAACACTGAAGCTTTCTTT.